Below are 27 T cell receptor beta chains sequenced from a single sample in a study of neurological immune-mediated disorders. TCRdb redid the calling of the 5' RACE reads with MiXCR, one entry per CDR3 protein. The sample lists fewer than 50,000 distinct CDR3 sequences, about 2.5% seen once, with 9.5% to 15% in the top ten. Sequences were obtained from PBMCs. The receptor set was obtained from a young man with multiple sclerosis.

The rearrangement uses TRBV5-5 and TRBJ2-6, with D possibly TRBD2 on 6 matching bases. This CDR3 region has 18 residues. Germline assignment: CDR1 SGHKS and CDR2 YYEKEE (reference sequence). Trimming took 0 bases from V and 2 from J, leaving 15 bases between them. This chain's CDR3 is CASSLEWQGGTGANVLTF. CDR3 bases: TGTGCCAGCAGCTTGGAATGGCAGGGAGGAACTGGGGCCAACGTCCTGACTTTC.

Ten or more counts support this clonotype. The CDR3 DNA is TGTGCCAGCAGTCCCCAGGGAGGGAACTATGGCTACACCTTC. Its protein product is CASSPQGGNYGYTF. The rearrangement links TRBV12-3 or TRBV12-4 to TRBJ1-2; D possibly corresponds to TRBD1 (5 bases). This CDR3 has 14 residues. Trimming took off 5 bases at V and 2 bases at J, with 12 bases between the two ends.

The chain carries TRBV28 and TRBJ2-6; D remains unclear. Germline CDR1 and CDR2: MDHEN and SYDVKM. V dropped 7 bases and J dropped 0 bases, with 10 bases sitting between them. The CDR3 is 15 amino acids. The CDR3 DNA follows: TGTGCCAGCAACGAATTGGTCTCTGGGGCCAACGTCCTGACTTTC. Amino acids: CASNELVSGANVLTF.

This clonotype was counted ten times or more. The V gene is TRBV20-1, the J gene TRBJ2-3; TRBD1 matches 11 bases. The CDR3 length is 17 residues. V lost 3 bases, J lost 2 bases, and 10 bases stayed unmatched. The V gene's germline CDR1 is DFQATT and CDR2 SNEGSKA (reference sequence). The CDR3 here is CSASHTRTGGLTDTQYF. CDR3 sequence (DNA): TGCAGTGCTAGCCACACGCGGACAGGGGGCCTCACAGATACGCAGTATTTT.

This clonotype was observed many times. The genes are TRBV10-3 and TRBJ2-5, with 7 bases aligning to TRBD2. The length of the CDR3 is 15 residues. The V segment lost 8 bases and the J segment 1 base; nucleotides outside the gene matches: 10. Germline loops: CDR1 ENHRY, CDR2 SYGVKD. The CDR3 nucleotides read TGTGCCATCCAAAGGTCGGCGGGAGCCCAAGAGACCCAGTACTTC. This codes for CAIQRSAGAQETQYF.

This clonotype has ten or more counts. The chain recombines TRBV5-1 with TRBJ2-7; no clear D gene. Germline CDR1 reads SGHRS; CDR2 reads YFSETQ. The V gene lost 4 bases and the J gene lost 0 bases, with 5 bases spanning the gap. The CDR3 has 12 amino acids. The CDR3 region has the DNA TGCGCCAGCAGCATCACCTCCTACGAGCAGTACTTC. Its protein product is CASSITSYEQYF.

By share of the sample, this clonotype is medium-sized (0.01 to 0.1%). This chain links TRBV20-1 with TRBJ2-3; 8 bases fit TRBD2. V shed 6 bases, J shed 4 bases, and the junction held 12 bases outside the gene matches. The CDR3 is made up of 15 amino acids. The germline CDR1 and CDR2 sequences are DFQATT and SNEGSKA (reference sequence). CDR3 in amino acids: CSASAGTSSADTQYF. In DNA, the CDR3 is TGCAGTGCCTCGGCCGGGACTAGTTCGGCAGATACGCAGTATTTT.

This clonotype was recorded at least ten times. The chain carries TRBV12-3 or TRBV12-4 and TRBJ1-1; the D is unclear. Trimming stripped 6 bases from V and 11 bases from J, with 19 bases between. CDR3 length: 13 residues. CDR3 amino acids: CASSRMTGPNAFF. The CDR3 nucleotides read TGTGCCAGCAGCCGCATGACGGGCCCGAATGCTTTCTTT.

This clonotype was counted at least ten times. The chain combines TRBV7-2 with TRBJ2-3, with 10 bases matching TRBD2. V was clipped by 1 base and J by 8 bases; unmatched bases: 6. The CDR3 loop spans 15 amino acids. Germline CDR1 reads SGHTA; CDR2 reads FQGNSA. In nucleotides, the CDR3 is TGTGCCAGCAGCTTAGGTCTAGCGGGAGAGGGTACGCAGTATTTT. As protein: CASSLGLAGEGTQYF.

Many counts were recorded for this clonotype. CDR3: CASSYSASLAGVNEQFF. The CDR3 DNA sequence: TGTGCCAGCAGTTACTCGGCTTCGCTAGCGGGGGTCAATGAGCAGTTCTTC. This chain joins TRBV6-5 and TRBJ2-1; TRBD2 agrees at 10 bases. Trimming removed 0 bases from V and 6 bases from J; junction bases left unmatched: 8. This CDR3 is 17 amino acids long. Germline V CDR1 and CDR2: MNHEY, SVGAGI.

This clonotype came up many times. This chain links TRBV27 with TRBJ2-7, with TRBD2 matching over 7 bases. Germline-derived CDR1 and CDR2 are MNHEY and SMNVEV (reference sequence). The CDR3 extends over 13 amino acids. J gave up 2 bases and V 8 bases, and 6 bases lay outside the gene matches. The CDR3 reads CASALGRAYEQYF. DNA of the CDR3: TGTGCCAGCGCCTTGGGGAGGGCCTACGAGCAGTACTTC.

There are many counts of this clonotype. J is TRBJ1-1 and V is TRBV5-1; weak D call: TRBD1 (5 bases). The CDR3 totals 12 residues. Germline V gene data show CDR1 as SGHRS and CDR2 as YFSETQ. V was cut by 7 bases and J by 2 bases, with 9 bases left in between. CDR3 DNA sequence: TGCGCCAGCTTTGGGGGTAACACTGAAGCTTTCTTT. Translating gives CASFGGNTEAFF.

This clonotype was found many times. The CDR3 nucleotides read TGCAGTGCTAGACGTACGGGGGGAGTGAAAGTAGGCACTGAAGCTTTCTTT. It encodes CSARRTGGVKVGTEAFF. The chain carries TRBV20-1 and TRBJ1-1; perhaps TRBD1 as D (5 bases). Per the germline V gene, CDR1 is DFQATT and CDR2 is SNEGSKA (reference sequence). This CDR3 spans 17 amino acids. The V end was cut by 2 bases, the J end by 4 bases, with 23 bases between.

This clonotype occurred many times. The CDR3: CSARRSGDQETQYF. CDR3 coding DNA: TGCAGTGCTAGAAGGAGCGGGGACCAAGAGACCCAGTACTTC. V gene TRBV20-1 combines with J gene TRBJ2-5; 7 nucleotides line up with TRBD2. The V gene end was trimmed by 2 bases and the J gene end by 0 bases; junction bases not matched to a gene: 3. The germline gives CDR1 DFQATT, CDR2 SNEGSKA (reference sequence). The CDR3 contains 14 residues.

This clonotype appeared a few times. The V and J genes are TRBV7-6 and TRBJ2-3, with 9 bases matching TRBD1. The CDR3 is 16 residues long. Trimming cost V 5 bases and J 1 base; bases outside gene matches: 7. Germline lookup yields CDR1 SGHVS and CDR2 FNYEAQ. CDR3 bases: TGTGCCAGCAGCAACAGACAGGGGGTTCGCACAGATACGCAGTATTTT. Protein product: CASSNRQGVRTDTQYF.

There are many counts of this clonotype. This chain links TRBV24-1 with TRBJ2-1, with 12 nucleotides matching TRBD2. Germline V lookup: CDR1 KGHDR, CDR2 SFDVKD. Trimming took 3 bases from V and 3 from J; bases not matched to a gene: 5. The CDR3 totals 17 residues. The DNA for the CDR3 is TGTGCCACCAGTGATGGCGGGACTAGCGGGTACTACAATGAGCAGTTCTTC. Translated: CATSDGGTSGYYNEQFF.

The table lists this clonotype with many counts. Here the CDR3 DNA reads TGTGCCAGCAGTTTTAATAATTCACCCCTCCACTTT. This sequence encodes CASSFNNSPLHF. The chain carries TRBV12-3 or TRBV12-4 and TRBJ1-6; D gene uncertain. This CDR3 has 12 residues. The ends were cut back, 3 bases at V and 5 bases at J, with 2 bases in the middle.

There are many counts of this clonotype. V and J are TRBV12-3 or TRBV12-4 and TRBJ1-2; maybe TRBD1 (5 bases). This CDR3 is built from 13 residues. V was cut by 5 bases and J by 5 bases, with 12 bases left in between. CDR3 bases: TGTGCCAGCAGTCAAGGGACGGCTTATGGCTACACCTTC. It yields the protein CASSQGTAYGYTF.

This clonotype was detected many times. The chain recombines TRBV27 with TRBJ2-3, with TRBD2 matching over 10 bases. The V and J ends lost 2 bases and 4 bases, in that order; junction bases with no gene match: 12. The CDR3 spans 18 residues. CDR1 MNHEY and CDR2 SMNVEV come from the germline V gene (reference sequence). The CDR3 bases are TGTGCCAGCAGTTTAAATGTTGGTAGCGGGAGGTTGGCAGATACGCAGTATTTT. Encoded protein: CASSLNVGSGRLADTQYF.

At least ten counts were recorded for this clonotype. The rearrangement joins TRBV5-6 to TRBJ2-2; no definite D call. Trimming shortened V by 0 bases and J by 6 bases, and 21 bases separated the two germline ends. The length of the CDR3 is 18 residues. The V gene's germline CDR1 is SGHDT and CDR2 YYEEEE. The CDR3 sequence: CASSLELGPAATPGELFF. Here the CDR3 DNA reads TGTGCCAGCAGCTTGGAGCTGGGCCCTGCTGCGACACCCGGGGAGCTGTTTTTT.

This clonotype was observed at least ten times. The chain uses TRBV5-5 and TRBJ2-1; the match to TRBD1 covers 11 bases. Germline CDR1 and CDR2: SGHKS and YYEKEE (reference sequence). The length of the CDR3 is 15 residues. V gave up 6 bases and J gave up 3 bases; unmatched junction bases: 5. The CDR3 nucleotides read TGTGCCAGCACCCCGGGACAGGGGGGCTACAATGAGCAGTTCTTC. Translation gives CASTPGQGGYNEQFF.

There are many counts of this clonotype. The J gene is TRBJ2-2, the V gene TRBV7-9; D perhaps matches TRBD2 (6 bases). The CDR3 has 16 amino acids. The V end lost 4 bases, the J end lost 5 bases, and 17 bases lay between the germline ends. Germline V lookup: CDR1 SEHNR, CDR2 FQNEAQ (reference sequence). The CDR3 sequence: CASSYSLGAGTGELFF. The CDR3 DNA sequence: TGTGCCAGCAGCTATAGCCTCGGGGCGGGAACCGGGGAGCTGTTTTTT.

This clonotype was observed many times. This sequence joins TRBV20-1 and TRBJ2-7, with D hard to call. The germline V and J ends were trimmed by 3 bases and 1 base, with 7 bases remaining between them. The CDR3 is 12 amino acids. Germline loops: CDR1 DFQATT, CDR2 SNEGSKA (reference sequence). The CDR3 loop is CSASPNSYEQYF. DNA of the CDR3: TGCAGTGCTAGTCCCAATTCCTACGAGCAGTACTTC.

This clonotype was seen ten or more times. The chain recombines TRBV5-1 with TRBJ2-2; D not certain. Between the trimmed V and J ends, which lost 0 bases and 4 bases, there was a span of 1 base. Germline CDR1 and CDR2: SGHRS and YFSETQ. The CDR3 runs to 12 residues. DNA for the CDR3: TGCGCCAGCAGCTTGGCCACCGGGGAGCTGTTTTTT. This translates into CASSLATGELFF.

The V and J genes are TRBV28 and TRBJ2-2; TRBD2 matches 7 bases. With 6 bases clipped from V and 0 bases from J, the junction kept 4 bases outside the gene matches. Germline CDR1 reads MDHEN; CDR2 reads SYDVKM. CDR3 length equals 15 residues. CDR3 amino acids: CASSPSGANTGELFF. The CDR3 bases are TGTGCCAGCAGCCCAAGCGGGGCGAACACCGGGGAGCTGTTTTTT.

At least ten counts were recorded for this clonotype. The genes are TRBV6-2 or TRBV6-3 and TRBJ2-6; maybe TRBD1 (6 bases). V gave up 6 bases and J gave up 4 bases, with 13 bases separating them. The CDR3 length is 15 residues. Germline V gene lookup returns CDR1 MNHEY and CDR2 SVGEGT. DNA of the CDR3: TGTGCCAGCAGCCATACAGGGCCCGGGGCCAACGTCCTGACTTTC. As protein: CASSHTGPGANVLTF.

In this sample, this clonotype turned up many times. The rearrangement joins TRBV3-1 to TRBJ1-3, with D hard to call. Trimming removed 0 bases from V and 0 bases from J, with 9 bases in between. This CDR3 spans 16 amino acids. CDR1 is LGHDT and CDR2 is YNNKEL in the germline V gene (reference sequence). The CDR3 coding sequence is TGTGCCAGCAGCCAAGAGGGAAGTATCTCTGGAAACACCATATATTTT. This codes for CASSQEGSISGNTIYF.